Presented here are 16 T cell receptor beta chains from one specimen sequenced in a study of T cell responses to AZD1222 COVID-19 vaccine (dated by TCRdb to the early 2020s). Library generation was performed with the immunoSEQ multiplex PCR assay. Entries here come from immuneACCESS through TCRdb and include only in-frame sequences with V and J called. Some clones fail to appear in such tables; in the studies checked, an unresolved V gene covers under half of the shortfall, and the cause of the remainder is unknown. The sample table records about 150,000 clones; 90% of these occur just once. Clones ranked in the top ten supply approximately 3% of the sample. The time point label, as the study defines it: baseline before first vaccination. The sequenced sample was peripheral blood, obtained on day 0 of AZD1222 vaccination. The receptors originated from an adult in good health.

The V gene is TRBV20-1, the J gene TRBJ1-2; D not certain. V was pared by 3 bases and J by 2 bases, with 7 bases between. This CDR3 has 12 amino acids. CDR1 and CDR2 (germline): DFQATT, SNEGSKA (reference sequence). CDR3 in amino acids: CSASNNNYGYTF. The DNA for the CDR3 is TGCAGTGCTAGTAACAACAACTATGGCTACACCTTC.

The V gene is TRBV6-5, the J gene TRBJ1-6, with a possible D match to TRBD1 (5 bases). The CDR3 runs to 15 residues. V lost 5 bases and J lost 7, with 15 bases in between. CDR1 is MNHEY, CDR2 SVGAGI, per germline. The CDR3 DNA reads as TGTGCCAGCAGTACACCAGGGAGTCGCAATTCACCCCTCCACTTT. Protein product: CASSTPGSRNSPLHF.

The chain combines TRBV3-1 (or the pseudogene TRBV3-2) with TRBJ1-2; D not certain. The V gene lost 2 bases and the J gene lost 4 bases, with 20 bases spanning the gap. The CDR3 runs 17 residues. Germline V lookup: CDR1 LGHDT, CDR2 YNNKEL (reference sequence). CDR3 in DNA: TGTGCCAGCAGCCAATTTAAGTCTTCGGCTCATATCTATGGCTACACCTTC. Translating it yields CASSQFKSSAHIYGYTF.

The chain links TRBV6-8 to TRBJ2-4; tentative D call: TRBD1 (5 bases). Germline V gene lookup returns CDR1 MNHGY and CDR2 SAAAGT. This CDR3 is built from 12 residues. Trimming left V 2 bases short and J 12 bases short, with 11 bases between. The CDR3 DNA follows: TGTGCCAGCAGTTACCCGAGACAGTATCAGTACTTC. The encoded protein is CASSYPRQYQYF.

CDR3 in amino acids: CAWTILRANTEAFF. The CDR3, as DNA: TGTGCCTGGACCATACTACGGGCGAACACTGAAGCTTTCTTT. This chain connects TRBV30 to TRBJ1-1; D remains unclear. Looked up from germline, CDR1 is GTSNPN and CDR2 is SVGIG (reference sequence). The CDR3 sequence is 14 residues long. V shed 4 bases and J shed 1 base, with 13 bases lying between them.

The rearrangement joins TRBV27 to TRBJ2-7; the match to TRBD1 covers 9 bases. CDR1 and CDR2 from the germline V gene are MNHEY and SMNVEV (reference sequence). The CDR3 is 12 amino acids. V shed 10 bases, J shed 4 bases, and the junction held 5 bases outside the gene matches. The CDR3 region is CATMDRGYEQYF. The CDR3 nucleotides are TGTGCCACCATGGACAGGGGATACGAGCAGTACTTC.

This clone was found a few times. The chain couples TRBV5-4 to TRBJ1-1; 8 nucleotides align to TRBD1. Germline V gene sequence: CDR1 SGHNT, CDR2 YYREEE (reference sequence). After removal of 4 bases from V and 2 bases from J, the junction contained 4 bases not matched to a gene. The CDR3 runs 14 residues. The DNA of the CDR3 is TGTGCCAGCAGCCAGGACAGGGCAAACACTGAAGCTTTCTTT. As protein: CASSQDRANTEAFF.

In DNA, the CDR3 is TGTGCCAGCAGCCCCGTGGGCACCGGGGAGCTGTTTTTT. Translated: CASSPVGTGELFF. The chain has TRBV4-2 and TRBJ2-2, with no clear D. Germline CDR1 and CDR2: LGHNA and YNFKEQ. CDR3 length: 13 amino acids. The ends were cut back, 4 bases at V and 4 bases at J, with 7 bases in the middle.

The chain recombines TRBV29-1 with TRBJ1-1; D not resolved. The V gene lost 5 bases and the J gene lost 3 bases, with 7 bases spanning the gap. There are 11 residues in the CDR3. Germline V gene lookup returns CDR1 SQVTM and CDR2 ANQGSEA. The CDR3 bases are TGCAGCGTTACCCCCGACACTGAAGCTTTCTTT. As protein: CSVTPDTEAFF.

The chain employs TRBV7-8 and TRBJ1-4; 10 nucleotides line up with TRBD1. This CDR3 is built from 14 residues. The J segment lost 5 bases and the V segment lost 5 bases, leaving 2 bases of the junction unmatched. Germline CDR1 and CDR2: SGHVS and FQNEAQ. The CDR3 DNA sequence: TGTGCCAGCAGCCGGGACAGGGGAAATGAAAAACTGTTTTTT. It encodes CASSRDRGNEKLFF.

This clone was detected only once. The chain employs TRBV6-1 and TRBJ1-5, with TRBD1 matching over 7 bases. V lost 3 bases to trimming and J lost 3 bases; unmatched junction nucleotides: 5. This CDR3 region has 15 residues. Germline assignment: CDR1 MNHNS and CDR2 SASEGT. The CDR3 here is CASSEETGNNQPQHF. CDR3 DNA: TGTGCCAGCAGTGAGGAGACAGGGAACAATCAGCCCCAGCATTTT.

The rearrangement uses TRBV11-1 and TRBJ2-1; the match to TRBD1 covers 7 bases. The ends lost 5 bases at V and 1 base at J; junction bases unmatched: 5. The CDR3 spans 15 residues. Germline CDR1 reads SGHAT; CDR2 reads FQDESV (reference sequence). CDR3 loop: CASSHKQGSYNEQFF. CDR3 nucleotides: TGTGCCAGCAGCCATAAACAGGGGTCCTACAATGAGCAGTTCTTC.

With regard to this clone: Other DNA variants within this sample encode the same CDR3. The rearrangement joins TRBV7-9 to TRBJ1-5; possible D gene TRBD1, 5 bases. Per germline, CDR1 SEHNR and CDR2 FQNEAQ (reference sequence). This CDR3 is built from 14 residues. V lost 1 base to trimming and J lost 2 bases, with 6 bases between them. The CDR3 is CASSLGGRNQPQHF. CDR3 DNA: TGTGCCAGCAGCTTAGGGGGACGCAATCAGCCCCAGCATTTT.

This clone was counted many times. This rearrangement joins TRBV10-3 to TRBJ2-1; 12 bases line up with TRBD2. The germline V gene encodes CDR1 ENHRY and CDR2 SYGVKD. Losses at the gene ends were 3 bases for V and 5 bases for J; bases not matched to a gene: 5. The CDR3 length is 16 residues. The CDR3 coding sequence is TGTGCCATCAGTGAACTAGCGGGGGGTAAAGACAATGAGCAGTTCTTC. It codes for CAISELAGGKDNEQFF.

The V and J genes are TRBV7-8 and TRBJ2-1, with a tentative D call TRBD1 (6 bases). Trimming removed 5 bases at V and 0 bases at J, with 20 bases between. The CDR3 loop spans 18 amino acids. Looked up from germline, CDR1 is SGHVS and CDR2 is FQNEAQ. In DNA form, the CDR3 reads TGTGCCAGCAGCCGGCCTGGGGGCCGCTCAACCTCCTACAATGAGCAGTTCTTC. It specifies CASSRPGGRSTSYNEQFF.

The rearrangement links TRBV7-2 to TRBJ1-2; possible D gene TRBD1, 5 bases. Per the germline V gene, CDR1 is SGHTA and CDR2 is FQGNSA. The V end was cut by 1 base, the J end by 6 bases, with 15 bases between. This CDR3 contains 15 residues. CDR3 DNA sequence: TGTGCCAGCAGCTTAGACAGGCAAAGCCGGGATGGCTACACCTTC. Translating gives CASSLDRQSRDGYTF.